Below are 12 T cell receptor beta chains sequenced from a single sample in a study of identical twins' blood T cells (dated by TCRdb to about 2013). The method was 5' RACE. TCRdb lists the instrument as Illumina Genome Analyzer IIx. TCRdb reprocessed the public reads (quality trimming at Q25 with fastp, clone calling with MiXCR) and kept in-frame beta chains. Every CDR3 protein is listed once, alongside the most common genes and DNA of its rows. The table for this sample lists 300,000 to 400,000 distinct CDR3 sequences; 28% of them were counted only once. Jointly, the top ten make up roughly 5.5% of the sample. Sequenced: PBMCs. The receptors originated from a woman aged 18 to 49 in good health.

This chain connects TRBV7-2 to TRBJ2-2, with D maybe TRBD2 (5 bases). The CDR3 has 13 residues. Germline V gene sequence: CDR1 SGHTA, CDR2 FQGNSA. V was pared by 5 bases and J by 6 bases, with 10 bases between. CDR3 nucleotides: TGTGCCAGCAGCCCAGACTATTCCGGGGAGCTGTTTTTT. Its protein is CASSPDYSGELFF.

The V gene is TRBV3-1, the J gene TRBJ1-3, with TRBD1 identical over 7 bases. This CDR3 is built from 15 residues. The V and J ends lost 4 bases and 4 bases, in that order; junction bases with no gene match: 7. Germline V lookup: CDR1 LGHDT, CDR2 YNNKEL (reference sequence). The CDR3 DNA follows: TGTGCCAGCAGCCCACAGGGGATAAGAGGAAACACCATATATTTT. This sequence encodes CASSPQGIRGNTIYF. The full variable domain, rest sourced from reference TRBV3-1 and TRBJ1-3, is DTAVSQTPKYLVTQMGNDKSIKCEQNLGHDTMYWYKQDSKKFLKIMFSYNNKELIINETVPNRFSPKSPDKAHLNLHINSLELGDSAVYFCASSPQGIRGNTIYFGEGSWLTVV.

Worth noting for this clonotype: This could be a read error, since a much larger clone is one nucleotide away. The chain joins TRBV28 to TRBJ2-7; 9 nucleotides align to TRBD2. Trimming cost V 7 bases and J 0 bases; bases outside gene matches: 10. This CDR3 spans 16 amino acids. Germline CDR1 MDHEN, CDR2 SYDVKM. The CDR3, as DNA: TGTGCCAGCATTGAATCTAGCGGGGACCTCTCCTACGAGCAGTACTTC. This encodes CASIESSGDLSYEQYF.

This clonotype showed up just a few times. The rearrangement uses TRBV7-9 and TRBJ1-2; maybe TRBD1 (6 bases). V dropped 6 bases and J dropped 4 bases, with 12 bases sitting between them. The CDR3 spans 13 residues. Germline V CDR1 and CDR2: SEHNR, FQNEAQ (reference sequence). The DNA for the CDR3 is TGTGCCAGCAGTCAAGGGGGTTTCTATGGCTACACCTTC. It encodes CASSQGGFYGYTF.

The chain is built from TRBV29-1 and TRBJ2-7; 7 positions agree with TRBD2. Germline V lookup: CDR1 SQVTM, CDR2 ANQGSEA. With V trimmed by 5 bases and J by 5 bases, 12 bases remained unmatched. The CDR3 sequence is 14 residues long. CDR3 nucleotides: TGCAGCGTTCGAGAGGGCGGGAGACATAACGAGCAGTACTTC. This encodes CSVREGGRHNEQYF.

This clonotype showed up just a few times. The rearrangement joins TRBV5-1 to TRBJ2-7; D unclear. The germline V gene has CDR1 SGHRS and CDR2 YFSETQ. Trimming cost V 4 bases and J 0 bases, with 11 bases left between them. The length of the CDR3 is 14 residues. DNA for the CDR3: TGCGCCAGCAGCCGGTCACTGAGCTCCTACGAGCAGTACTTC. This translates into CASSRSLSSYEQYF.

The chain uses TRBV5-1 and TRBJ1-1; D is unclear. The CDR3 runs to 12 residues. Trimming took off 4 bases at V and 1 base at J, with 5 bases between the two ends. In germline, CDR1 is SGHRS, CDR2 YFSETQ. CDR3 in DNA: TGCGCCAGCAGCGATAAGAACACTGAAGCTTTCTTT. Translated: CASSDKNTEAFF.

CDR3 nucleotide sequence: TGCAGTGCCAGGGACCCATATAGCAATCAGCCCCAGCATTTT. Protein: CSARDPYSNQPQHF. The chain employs TRBV20-1 and TRBJ1-5; a weak D match, TRBD1 (5 bases). This CDR3 region has 14 residues. The germline V gene encodes CDR1 DFQATT and CDR2 SNEGSKA (reference sequence). With 6 bases removed from V and 0 bases from J, the gap between germline ends came to 12 bases.

This clonotype was seen many times. This chain joins TRBV10-3 and TRBJ2-5; a weak D match, TRBD1 (7 bases). Trimming shortened V by 3 bases and J by 4 bases, and 18 bases separated the two germline ends. CDR3 size: 16 residues. Germline V gene sequence: CDR1 ENHRY, CDR2 SYGVKD. The chain's CDR3 is CAISDPRGDSRETQYF. DNA of the CDR3: TGTGCCATCAGTGACCCGAGGGGGGACAGTCGAGAGACCCAGTACTTC.

This clonotype was counted at least ten times. The chain is built from TRBV11-1 and TRBJ1-1; tentative D call: TRBD1 (6 bases). The V end was cut by 8 bases, the J end by 1 base, with 11 bases between. Looked up from germline, CDR1 is SGHAT and CDR2 is FQDESV (reference sequence). The CDR3 has 13 residues. The CDR3 nucleotides read TGTGCCAGCTGCGGACAGCCGAACACTGAAGCTTTCTTT. Residues: CASCGQPNTEAFF.

This clonotype was seen once. The chain couples TRBV30 to TRBJ1-4, with 11 bases lining up with TRBD1. V shed 5 bases, J shed 7 bases, and the junction held 9 bases outside the gene matches. This CDR3 is built from 15 residues. From germline, CDR1 is GTSNPN and CDR2 SVGIG (reference sequence). CDR3 in DNA: TGTGCCTGGGGTGCAATGGGACAGGGGGGTGAAAAACTGTTTTTT. This translates into CAWGAMGQGGEKLFF.

This rearrangement joins TRBV20-1 to TRBJ2-3; 8 positions match TRBD2. Germline V gene sequence: CDR1 DFQATT, CDR2 SNEGSKA (reference sequence). CDR3 size: 15 residues. Trimming took 3 bases from V and 6 from J; bases not matched to a gene: 11. In nucleotides, the CDR3 is TGCAGTGCTAGGTCCGCGGGGGGTCGCTGGGATACGCAGTATTTT. Translated, it gives CSARSAGGRWDTQYF.